This TCR beta chain was found in a study of blood T cell repertoires in COVID-19. About the research overall: PBMCs, B-cell-depleted T cells, or T cells provided the cDNA or gDNA that made up the material.

Assay used: immunoSEQ multiplex PCR; TCRdb lists only in-frame clones, some missing. The data show roughly 280,000 clones, 75% to 90% seen once. The specimen sequenced was peripheral blood. This receptor was obtained from a man aged 25-45 years with active or convalescent COVID-19.

CDR3 amino acids: CATGWGQGSTTNEKLFF. As DNA, the CDR3 is TGTGCCACCGGCTGGGGGCAGGGGTCGACAACTAATGAAAAACTGTTTTTT. J is TRBJ1-4 and V is TRBV11-2, with TRBD1 as a possible D gene (6 bases). CDR3 size: 17 residues. Germline V gene lookup returns CDR1 SGHAT and CDR2 FQNNGV. With 10 bases removed from V and 0 bases from J, the gap between germline ends came to 21 bases.